This T cell receptor beta chain was sequenced during a study of T cells expressing NK-cell markers. General observations from the study: No clear determination of HCMV specificity was made for expanded NKG2C+ T cell clones. Dominant NKG2C+ clonotypes were found to form about 1.0-7.0% of CD8+ T cells in six donors.

With regard to this clonotype: Antigen specificity is unknown.

After re-calling the 5' RACE reads, TCRdb lists one entry per CDR3 protein, DNA absent. Its table records 350,000 to 500,000 distinct CDR3 sequences. CDR1 is MNHEY and CDR2 is SVGAGI in the germline V gene. This CDR3 region has 14 residues. Material for sequencing was blood T cells: a sorted CD56 or NKG2C T cell subset, CD4+ or CD8+ T cells, or bulk PBMC T cells (not recorded which). The rearrangement joins TRBV6-5 to TRBJ2-1; without DNA, the TCRdb call of TRBD1 cannot be checked. The clonotype comes from a woman aged 18 to 75 in good health. The CDR3 sequence: CASSYRDPRNEQFF.